The rows below give T cell receptor beta chains drawn from one sample of a study of early T cells in non-severe SARS-CoV-2 infection. MiXCR, applied by TCRdb to the 5' RACE reads, yields one record per CDR3 protein. The table shows tens of thousands of distinct CDR3 sequences, with 11% to 15% occurring only once. The specimen was whole blood. The source of these receptors is an adult who was a healthcare worker with PCR-confirmed SARS-CoV-2 infection or an uninfected control (not recorded which). The CDR3 runs from the conserved cysteine through the conserved F or W. D genes are given only for firm matches. Size tells how often a clone was seen (once, few, many) or the class of an expanded clone, and some rows leave it out.

>TRBV9|TRBJ2-3|-|TRBD2
TGTGCCAGCAGCTCTCGCGGGGGTGACACAGATACGCAGTATTTT
CASSSRGGDTDTQYF
>TRBV15|TRBJ2-1|few|-
TGTGCCACCAGCACCCTACCGGCGGGTTCCAATGAGCAGTTCTTC
CATSTLPAGSNEQFF
>TRBV19|TRBJ2-7|-|-
TGTGCCAGTAGCCGGACAGCGCCCTACGAGCAGTACTTC
CASSRTAPYEQYF
>TRBV7-2|TRBJ2-3|few|-
TGTGCCAGCAGCGCTTACACAGATACGCAGTATTTT
CASSAYTDTQYF
>TRBV7-8|TRBJ1-4|few|-
TGTGCCAGCAGCTCCTCCGACGTGGCAACTAATGAAAAACTGTTTTTT
CASSSSDVATNEKLFF
>TRBV12-3/TRBV12-4|TRBJ1-5|many|TRBD1
TGTGCCAGCAGTAACACAGGGGGAAGCAATCAGCCCCAGCATTTT
CASSNTGGSNQPQHF
>TRBV7-6|TRBJ2-5|-|TRBD2
TGTGCCAGCAGCTTAGAAGTGGGACTAGCGGTGCCGGGGACCCAGTACTTC
CASSLEVGLAVPGTQYF
>TRBV29-1|TRBJ1-4|few|-
TGCAGCGTTCGTTTGGGAGGGGGTGAAAAACTGTTTTTT
CSVRLGGGEKLFF
>TRBV7-3|TRBJ2-7|-|-
TGTGCCAGCAGCGCCCAGACGGAGCAGTACTTC
CASSAQTEQYF
>TRBV7-9|TRBJ2-5|many|-
TGTGCCAGCAGCCTCTTGCGGGAGACCCAGTACTTC
CASSLLRETQYF
>TRBV12-3/TRBV12-4|TRBJ1-5|many|TRBD1
TGTGCCAGCAGTTTAACAGGGGATCAGCCCCAGCATTTT
CASSLTGDQPQHF
>TRBV9|TRBJ1-3|few|-
TGTGCCAGCAGCGTAGGGGGGCGGACCAACTCTGGAAACACCATATATTTT
CASSVGGRTNSGNTIYF
>TRBV7-9|TRBJ2-5|few|-
TGTGCCAGCAGCCCGGCGACGAGGGCCAAAGAGACCCAGTACTTC
CASSPATRAKETQYF